This T cell receptor beta chain was captured in a study of monozygotic twins with inflammatory bowel disease. CDR3 length: 15 amino acids. Germline CDR1 is SGHRS and CDR2 is YFSETQ. cDNA encoding TCRalpha and TCRbeta underwent two nested PCRs of roughly 15 and 9 cycles, each of which was followed by bead purification. TCRdb re-called the 5' RACE reads; every CDR3 protein appears as one record, without DNA. This sample contains fewer than 550,000 distinct CDR3 sequences. This chain connects TRBV5-1 to TRBJ2-7. Sequencing was carried out using blood. The receptor comes from a human donor with ulcerative colitis or Crohn's disease, or a healthy co-twin of an affected twin (not recorded which). This CDR3 reads CASSLGGGFPEEQYF.